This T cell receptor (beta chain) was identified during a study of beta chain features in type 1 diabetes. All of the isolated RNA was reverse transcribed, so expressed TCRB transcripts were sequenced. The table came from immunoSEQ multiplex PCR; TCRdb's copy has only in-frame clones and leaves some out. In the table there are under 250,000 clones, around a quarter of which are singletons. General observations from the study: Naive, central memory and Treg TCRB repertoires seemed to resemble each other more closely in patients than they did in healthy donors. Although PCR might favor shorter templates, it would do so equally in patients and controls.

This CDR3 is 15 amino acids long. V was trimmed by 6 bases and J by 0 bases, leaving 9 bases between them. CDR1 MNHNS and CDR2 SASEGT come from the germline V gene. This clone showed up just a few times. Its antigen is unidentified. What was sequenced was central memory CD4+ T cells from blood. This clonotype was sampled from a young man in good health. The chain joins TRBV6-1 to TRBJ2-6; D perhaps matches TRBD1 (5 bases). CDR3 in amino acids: CASRIDSSGANVLTF. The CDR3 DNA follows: TGTGCCAGCAGGATCGACAGCTCTGGGGCCAACGTCCTGACTTTC.